Below are 30 T cell receptor beta chains sequenced from a single sample in a study of CD8+ T cells in alopecia areata (dated by TCRdb to the late 2010s). The library was obtained by the immunoSEQ multiplex PCR assay. For TCR sequencing, RNA was extracted from every sample and reverse transcribed into cDNA to serve as template. TCRdb holds this immuneACCESS table with in-frame rearrangements only. Some clones are missing; in checked studies, unresolved V genes explain under half, and the rest has no known cause. The sample has approximately 160,000 clones on record, less than 70% of them singletons. The ten largest clones take up 11% to 15% of the sample. The time point label corresponds to: around 22 weeks on oral tofacitinib. The treatment or condition label for this specimen denotes: oral pan-JAK inhibitor, 5-10 mg twice daily. The sequenced sample was CD4+ T cells sorted from blood, obtained at week 24, from a patient treated with tofacitinib. All receptors derive from a human donor with alopecia areata.

The rearrangement uses TRBV29-1 and TRBJ2-3; D not resolved. Germline V gene lookup returns CDR1 SQVTM and CDR2 ANQGSEA. This CDR3 is 14 amino acids long. V was clipped by 4 bases and J by 4 bases, with 15 bases between them. CDR3 amino acids: CSVGRKLSADTQYF. The DNA of the CDR3 is TGCAGCGTTGGACGGAAGCTTTCAGCAGATACGCAGTATTTT.

Here the CDR3 DNA reads TGTGCCAGCAGCGCCCGGGACAGGGGGTCCTACGAGCAGTACTTC. This encodes CASSARDRGSYEQYF. The gene calls are TRBV9 and TRBJ2-7, with 11 nucleotides matching TRBD1. This CDR3 is 15 amino acids long. Germline CDR1 reads SGDLS; CDR2 reads YYNGEE. The V gene end was trimmed by 3 bases and the J gene end by 1 base; junction bases not matched to a gene: 3. Variable domain in full (rest from reference TRBV9 and TRBJ2-7): DSGVTQTPKHLITATGQRVTLRCSPRSGDLSVYWYQQSLDQGLQFLIQYYNGEERAKGNILERFSAQQFPDLHSELNLSSLELGDSALYFCASSARDRGSYEQYFGPGTRLTVT.

The chain is built from TRBV7-2 and TRBJ2-5; TRBD2 matches at 8 bases. The CDR3 extends over 17 amino acids. V shed 2 bases, J shed 1 base, and the junction held 9 bases outside the gene matches. The germline V gene encodes CDR1 SGHTA and CDR2 FQGNSA. The CDR3 is CASSLSSRGASQETQYF. The CDR3 DNA follows: TGTGCCAGCAGCTTATCCTCGCGGGGGGCGAGCCAAGAGACCCAGTACTTC.

This clone was counted between two and nine times. This sequence joins TRBV30 and TRBJ2-3, with TRBD2 identical over 9 bases. Germline V gene lookup returns CDR1 GTSNPN and CDR2 SVGIG (reference sequence). The CDR3 has 15 residues. The V and J ends lost 0 bases and 2 bases, in that order; junction bases with no gene match: 3. The CDR3 nucleotides are TGTGCCTGGAGTGTAGCGGGGGGCTCCACAGATACGCAGTATTTT. Amino acids: CAWSVAGGSTDTQYF.

This clone was seen a handful of times. The chain couples TRBV6-5 to TRBJ1-6; a possible D gene is TRBD1 (6 bases). Germline V gives CDR1 MNHEY, CDR2 SVGAGI. The CDR3 is 14 amino acids. V dropped 1 base and J dropped 6 bases, with 7 bases sitting between them. The CDR3 spells CASSYLQGNSPLHF. The CDR3 bases are TGTGCCAGCAGTTACTTACAGGGTAATTCACCCCTCCACTTT.

This chain connects TRBV9 to TRBJ1-6; D not resolved. The CDR3 totals 16 residues. Germline V CDR1 and CDR2: SGDLS, YYNGEE. Trimming stripped 0 bases from V and 7 bases from J, with 14 bases between. The CDR3 region is CASSVGGGHVNSPLHF. The CDR3 DNA reads as TGTGCCAGCAGCGTAGGTGGAGGTCATGTGAATTCACCCCTCCACTTT.

V gene TRBV7-9 combines with J gene TRBJ2-1; 11 bases are shared with TRBD2. CDR3 length: 16 residues. Germline V gene data show CDR1 as SEHNR and CDR2 as FQNEAQ (reference sequence). The J segment lost 0 bases and the V segment lost 3 bases, leaving 1 base of the junction unmatched. CDR3 residues: CASSFSGGVSYNEQFF. For the CDR3, the DNA is TGTGCCAGCAGCTTTAGCGGGGGGGTCTCCTACAATGAGCAGTTCTTC.

A few counts support this clone. This sequence joins TRBV29-1 and TRBJ1-2; 8 nucleotides agree with TRBD1. The CDR3 spans 15 residues. V dropped 5 bases and J dropped 6; count of bases not matched to a gene: 14. In germline, CDR1 is SQVTM, CDR2 ANQGSEA. The CDR3 spells CSVTIPGQGGDGYTF. CDR3 in DNA: TGCAGCGTTACTATTCCCGGACAGGGAGGGGATGGCTACACCTTC.

The J gene is TRBJ2-5, the V gene TRBV4-1; TRBD2 matches at 8 bases. CDR3 length equals 16 residues. Losses at the gene ends were 1 base for V and 5 bases for J; bases not matched to a gene: 9. The germline V gene has CDR1 MGHRA and CDR2 YSYEKL. CDR3: CASSQGNGGAVETQYF. CDR3 DNA: TGCGCCAGCAGCCAAGGGAACGGGGGGGCCGTGGAGACCCAGTACTTC.

This clone has a handful of counts. CDR3 DNA: TGTGCCAGCAGTTACAGGGAGGGAGAAAAACTGTTTTTT. It yields the protein CASSYREGEKLFF. V gene TRBV6-5 combines with J gene TRBJ1-4; D not certain. Germline V gene sequence: CDR1 MNHEY, CDR2 SVGAGI. Trimming pared 2 bases from V and 8 bases from J, leaving 9 bases between. The CDR3 extends over 13 amino acids.

The chain recombines TRBV7-8 with TRBJ2-2; D unresolved. V shed 1 base and J shed 8 bases, with 5 bases lying between them. CDR3 length equals 12 residues. The germline V gene encodes CDR1 SGHVS and CDR2 FQNEAQ. In DNA, the CDR3 is TGTGCCAGCAGCTTAGTTCGGGGGGAGCTGTTTTTT. Protein sequence: CASSLVRGELFF.

This sequence joins TRBV23-1 and TRBJ2-4; D might be TRBD1 or TRBD2, each matching 5 bases. TRBV23-1 is recorded as an ORF, its role being uncertain. The CDR3 has 14 amino acids. Deletions cut 4 bases from V and 3 bases from J, with 10 bases between. DNA of the CDR3: TGCGCCAGCAGTCCCCGGGGCGGCAAAAACATTCAGTACTTC. Translation gives CASSPRGGKNIQYF.

The gene calls are TRBV5-1 and TRBJ2-5; possible D gene TRBD2, 6 bases. Trimming removed 0 bases from V and 2 bases from J, with 11 bases in between. There are 15 residues in the CDR3. CDR1 SGHRS and CDR2 YFSETQ come from the germline V gene. The CDR3 DNA reads as TGCGCCAGCAGCTTGGTTCCGGGGACTCAAGAGACCCAGTACTTC. Translating gives CASSLVPGTQETQYF.

This clone has just a few counts. The chain links TRBV5-6 to TRBJ1-5; no clear D gene. With 0 bases removed from V and 9 bases from J, the gap between germline ends came to 7 bases. CDR3 length: 12 residues. Per germline, CDR1 SGHDT and CDR2 YYEEEE. CDR3 sequence: CASSLERGPQHF. For the CDR3, the DNA is TGTGCCAGCAGCTTGGAGAGAGGGCCCCAGCATTTT.

This clone was counted once. The chain has TRBV5-1 and TRBJ1-2, with a tentative D call TRBD1 (6 bases). The germline V and J ends were trimmed by 0 bases and 6 bases, with 9 bases remaining between them. Germline V gives CDR1 SGHRS, CDR2 YFSETQ. This CDR3 is 13 amino acids long. The CDR3 is CASSLVQGHGYTF. In DNA, the CDR3 is TGCGCCAGCAGCTTGGTCCAGGGGCATGGCTACACCTTC.

This clone was seen only a few times. The V call is TRBV2, the J call TRBJ1-1; tentatively, D is TRBD1 (5 bases). CDR1 and CDR2 (germline): SNHLY, FYNNEI. The ends were cut back, 2 bases at V and 4 bases at J, with 5 bases in the middle. The CDR3 is made up of 12 amino acids. CDR3 DNA sequence: TGTGCCAGCAGTGAACAGGGCACTGAAGCTTTCTTT. This sequence encodes CASSEQGTEAFF.

This clone was counted at least ten times. The V and J genes are TRBV27 and TRBJ1-6, with D perhaps matching TRBD1 (6 bases). Germline V gene sequence: CDR1 MNHEY, CDR2 SMNVEV (reference sequence). V was cut by 1 base and J by 14 bases, with 12 bases left in between. The CDR3 is made up of 13 amino acids. The CDR3 nucleotides are TGTGCCAGCAGTTTATACAGGGCTGAGGCCCTCCACTTT. This translates into CASSLYRAEALHF.

The sample holds one count of this clone. The gene calls are TRBV5-1 and TRBJ1-6; 8 bases match TRBD1. CDR1 is SGHRS, CDR2 YFSETQ, per germline. V trimming: 2 bases; J trimming: 3 bases; junction bases outside the gene matches: 1. The CDR3 loop spans 15 amino acids. The CDR3 nucleotides read TGCGCCAGCAGCTTCGGGACAGGCTATAATTCACCCCTCCACTTT. This codes for CASSFGTGYNSPLHF.

The V call is TRBV27, the J call TRBJ2-5; 9 nucleotides agree with TRBD1. There are 15 residues in the CDR3. The V segment lost 5 bases and the J segment 5 bases; nucleotides outside the gene matches: 9. CDR1 MNHEY and CDR2 SMNVEV come from the germline V gene (reference sequence). The CDR3 reads CASSPGTGRGETQYF. The DNA of the CDR3 is TGTGCCAGCAGTCCGGGGACAGGGCGCGGGGAGACCCAGTACTTC.

The chain employs TRBV29-1 and TRBJ1-1; a possible D gene is TRBD1 (5 bases). There are 14 residues in the CDR3. V was clipped by 6 bases and J by 1 base, with 15 bases between them. The germline CDR1 and CDR2 sequences are SQVTM and ANQGSEA. The CDR3: CSVSHGGGNTEAFF. In nucleotides, the CDR3 is TGCAGCGTCTCCCATGGGGGGGGGAACACTGAAGCTTTCTTT.

This chain joins TRBV5-1 and TRBJ2-7; 7 bases line up with TRBD1. Trimming took 4 bases from V and 3 from J; bases not matched to a gene: 7. This CDR3 comprises 14 residues. The V gene's germline CDR1 is SGHRS and CDR2 YFSETQ. The CDR3 DNA follows: TGCGCCAGCAGCAATCCGGGACAGAGCTACGAGCAGTACTTC. It yields the protein CASSNPGQSYEQYF. The whole variable domain, remainder taken from reference TRBV5-1 and TRBJ2-7, is KAGVTQTPRYLIKTRGQQVTLSCSPISGHRSVSWYQQTPGQGLQFLFEYFSETQRNKGNFPGRFSGRQFSNSRSEMNVSTLELGDSALYLCASSNPGQSYEQYFGPGTRLTVT.

The V and J genes are TRBV5-6 and TRBJ2-1; TRBD1 matches at 10 bases. The germline gives CDR1 SGHDT, CDR2 YYEEEE. The CDR3 covers 16 residues. Trimming cost V 2 bases and J 5 bases; bases outside gene matches: 7. Written as DNA, the CDR3 is TGTGCCAGCAGCTTAGCGGGACAGGGGATTAACAATGAGCAGTTCTTC. It translates to CASSLAGQGINNEQFF.

This chain links TRBV5-6 with TRBJ1-2; 9 bases line up with TRBD1. Germline assignment: CDR1 SGHDT and CDR2 YYEEEE. The ends lost 3 bases at V and 9 bases at J; junction bases unmatched: 15. The CDR3 loop spans 16 amino acids. The CDR3 nucleotides are TGTGCCAGCAGCTCCGGCCGGGACAGGGTATTTCATCGCTACACCTTC. Translation: CASSSGRDRVFHRYTF.

The chain carries TRBV7-2 and TRBJ1-2; D uncertain. V lost 2 bases to trimming and J lost 8 bases, with 6 bases between them. Germline V gene sequence: CDR1 SGHTA, CDR2 FQGNSA. CDR3 size: 11 residues. The CDR3 coding sequence is TGTGCCAGCAGCTTACTGAAGGGCTACACCTTC. Protein: CASSLLKGYTF. The full variable domain, rest sourced from reference TRBV7-2 and TRBJ1-2, is GAGVSQSPSNKVTEKGKDVELRCDPISGHTALYWYRQSLGQGLEFLIYFQGNSAPDKSGLPSDRFSAERTGGSVSTLTIQRTQQEDSAVYLCASSLLKGYTFGSGTRLTVV.

This clone was seen a few times. The genes are TRBV4-2 and TRBJ2-3; unclear D gene. The ends were cut back, 1 base at V and 4 bases at J, with 12 bases in the middle. Germline V gene sequence: CDR1 LGHNA, CDR2 YNFKEQ. The CDR3 runs 15 residues. The CDR3 DNA follows: TGTGCCAGCAGCCAAGGTGTTTCTGGTTCAGATACGCAGTATTTT. Its translation: CASSQGVSGSDTQYF.

This clone occurred once. J is TRBJ2-7 and V is TRBV19; TRBD1 is a possible D gene (6 bases). Trimming took off 9 bases at V and 5 bases at J, with 14 bases between the two ends. Germline-derived CDR1 and CDR2 are LNHDA and SQIVND (reference sequence). This CDR3 comprises 12 residues. The CDR3 nucleotides read TGTGCCAGAGGGGGTAGTAGCAACGAGCAGTACTTC. Translated: CARGGSSNEQYF.

This CDR3 reads CASSSQGNTEAFF. CDR3 sequence (DNA): TGTGCCAGCTCATCACAGGGGAACACTGAAGCTTTCTTT. The J gene is TRBJ1-1, the V gene TRBV18; maybe TRBD1 (6 bases). The CDR3 runs 13 residues. The germline V gene encodes CDR1 KGHSH and CDR2 LQKENI. V lost 5 bases and J lost 1, with 8 bases in between.

This clone was counted once. V gene TRBV30 combines with J gene TRBJ1-3; D unclear. This CDR3 has 15 amino acids. CDR1 and CDR2 (germline): GTSNPN, SVGIG (reference sequence). V gave up 4 bases and J gave up 0 bases, with 13 bases separating them. In nucleotides, the CDR3 is TGTGCCTGGAATCGGCTCCCCGTCTCTGGAAACACCATATATTTT. Amino acids: CAWNRLPVSGNTIYF.

This chain uses TRBV2 with TRBJ2-7; 8 nucleotides line up with TRBD1. V shed 8 bases, J shed 6 bases, and the junction held 12 bases outside the gene matches. This CDR3 region has 14 residues. Germline CDR1 reads SNHLY; CDR2 reads FYNNEI. This CDR3 is CASYADRARAEQYF. CDR3 sequence (DNA): TGTGCCAGCTATGCGGACAGGGCAAGGGCCGAGCAGTACTTC.

This chain uses TRBV7-9 with TRBJ2-5; a weak D match, TRBD2 (5 bases). Per germline, CDR1 SEHNR and CDR2 FQNEAQ (reference sequence). The CDR3 has 15 amino acids. Between the trimmed V and J ends, which lost 4 bases and 4 bases, there was a span of 16 bases. The CDR3 DNA is TGTGCCAGCAGCTCCTACGGGGTTGATGGAGAGACCCAGTACTTC. Its translation is CASSSYGVDGETQYF.